This record looks at one T cell receptor beta chain sequence and its context. Its antigen is undetermined. This sample was included in a study of cytomegalovirus exposure and HLA in healthy donors. Study context: Out of fewer than 400 genotyped donors, about 81% belonged to the Caucasian-associated ancestry cluster.

Study-wide findings and caveats: Earlier results showed most TCR beta V segments being productive about 87% or about 30% of the time. TCR beta chain V- and J-gene trimming was linked, in a later analysis, to a missense variant in DCLRE1C.

With 60 Vbeta and 13 Jbeta primers, the PCR was carried out. This table comes from immunoSEQ multiplex PCR, and its TCRdb copy is limited to in-frame clones, with some not included. There are 150,000 to 200,000 clones in the sample; roughly 70% occur only once, and about 10% lies in the top ten. Germline-derived CDR1 and CDR2 are LNHDA and SQIVND (reference sequence). Germline trimming cut 6 bases from V and 2 bases from J; bases unmatched to any gene: 3. The CDR3 loop spans 14 amino acids. The specimen sequenced was PBMCs. This sequence originates from a man under 40 in good health and CMV-seropositive. The chain joins TRBV19 to TRBJ1-3; the match to TRBD1 covers 8 bases. The chain's CDR3 is CASSVQGAGNTIYF. The CDR3 nucleotides are TGTGCCAGTAGCGTACAGGGGGCTGGAAACACCATATATTTT.